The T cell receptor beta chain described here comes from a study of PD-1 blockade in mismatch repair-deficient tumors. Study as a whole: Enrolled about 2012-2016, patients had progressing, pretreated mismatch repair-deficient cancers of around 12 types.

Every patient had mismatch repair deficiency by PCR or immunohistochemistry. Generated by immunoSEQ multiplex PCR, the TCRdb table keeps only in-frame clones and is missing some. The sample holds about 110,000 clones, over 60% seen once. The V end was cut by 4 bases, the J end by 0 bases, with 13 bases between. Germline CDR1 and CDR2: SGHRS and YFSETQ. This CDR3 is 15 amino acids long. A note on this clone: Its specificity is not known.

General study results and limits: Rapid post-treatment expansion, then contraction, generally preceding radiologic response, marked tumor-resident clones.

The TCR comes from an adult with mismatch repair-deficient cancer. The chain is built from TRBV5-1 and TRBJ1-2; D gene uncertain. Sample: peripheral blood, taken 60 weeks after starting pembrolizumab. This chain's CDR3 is CASSPPLGSNYGYTF. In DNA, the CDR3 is TGCGCCAGCAGCCCCCCCCTGGGTTCTAACTATGGCTACACCTTC.